This entry is about one T cell receptor beta chain. This entry comes from a study of blood T cell repertoires in COVID-19. Per the study methods: How many nucleated cells were present was estimated from reference gene primer amplification. The data were produced by immunoSEQ multiplex PCR, yet TCRdb's version contains in-frame clones alone and is incomplete. The V and J calls and clone size were taken over from that table, and D and trimming were inferred from the DNA. The table has around 130,000 clones, 70% to 80% seen once. Trimming removed 9 bases from V and 2 bases from J; junction bases left unmatched: 4. Looked up from germline, CDR1 is SGHNT and CDR2 is YYREEE (reference sequence). This CDR3 spans 13 amino acids.

Sequencing input: peripheral blood. The chain recombines TRBV5-4 with TRBJ2-3; TRBD2 aligns across 9 bases. The clonotype was recovered from a man aged 45 to 65 with acute or convalescent COVID-19. The CDR3 DNA follows: TGTGCCATCAAGCGGGGGGACACAGATACGCAGTATTTT. Translating gives CAIKRGDTDTQYF.